A single sample gave rise to the 28 T cell receptor beta chains below, sequenced in a study of response to subunit inactivated influenza vaccine. Using its own MiXCR run on the RT-PCR reads, TCRdb lists one record per CDR3 protein. The table shows hundreds of thousands of distinct CDR3 sequences, with approximately 24% occurring only once. The source was CD4+ T cells sorted from PBMCs, collected 5 days after vaccination. These receptors all stem from a man aged 45-60 years who received an inactivated influenza vaccine.

The chain uses TRBV29-1 and TRBJ2-1; 7 positions agree with TRBD2. This CDR3 is built from 12 residues. Germline V gene lookup returns CDR1 SQVTM and CDR2 ANQGSEA. V shed 6 bases and J 8 bases; nucleotides not matched to a gene: 7. The CDR3 loop is CSVRLARHEQFF. CDR3 nucleotides: TGCAGCGTAAGACTAGCCCGCCATGAGCAGTTCTTC.

Many counts were recorded for this clonotype. The chain has TRBV12-3 or TRBV12-4 and TRBJ1-4; maybe TRBD1 (5 bases). V was trimmed by 4 bases and J by 4 bases, leaving 13 bases between them. The CDR3 is made up of 15 amino acids. In nucleotides, the CDR3 is TGTGCCAGCAGTTCATCCGGGACGGATAATGAAAAACTGTTTTTT. Its protein is CASSSSGTDNEKLFF.

The V gene is TRBV5-1, the J gene TRBJ2-5; 12 positions match TRBD2. With 6 bases clipped from V and 3 bases from J, the junction kept 3 bases outside the gene matches. The germline V gene encodes CDR1 SGHRS and CDR2 YFSETQ. There are 14 residues in the CDR3. CDR3 sequence: CASMTSGGEETQYF. The CDR3 DNA reads as TGCGCCAGCATGACTAGCGGGGGAGAAGAGACCCAGTACTTC.

The chain recombines TRBV20-1 with TRBJ2-3; 7 positions match TRBD2. There are 13 residues in the CDR3. Per germline, CDR1 DFQATT and CDR2 SNEGSKA (reference sequence). V lost 5 bases and J lost 4; bases outside the gene matches: 6. The DNA of the CDR3 is TGCAGTGCTGGCGGGAGTTTGGCAGATACGCAGTATTTT. Its translation is CSAGGSLADTQYF.

This clonotype was seen more than once but under ten times. The V and J genes are TRBV4-2 and TRBJ2-3, with 9 bases matching TRBD2. Germline trimming cut 2 bases from V and 2 bases from J; bases unmatched to any gene: 2. This CDR3 is built from 15 residues. The germline V gene has CDR1 LGHNA and CDR2 YNFKEQ. CDR3 nucleotides: TGTGCCAGCAGCCAACGCGGGGGGGCCACAGATACGCAGTATTTT. Translated, it gives CASSQRGGATDTQYF.

The rearrangement links TRBV4-3 to TRBJ2-7; a weak D match, TRBD1 (6 bases). Trimming took off 1 base at V and 0 bases at J, with 10 bases between the two ends. The CDR3 is made up of 15 amino acids. Germline CDR1 LGHNA, CDR2 YSLEER. In DNA form, the CDR3 reads TGCGCCAGCAGCCAAGGGGGACATAGCTCCTACGAGCAGTACTTC. The encoded protein is CASSQGGHSSYEQYF.

In this sample, this clonotype turned up a few times. The rearrangement uses TRBV20-1 and TRBJ2-1; 11 bases are a match to TRBD1. V dropped 5 bases and J dropped 4; count of bases not matched to a gene: 10. The CDR3 totals 16 residues. Germline-derived CDR1 and CDR2 are DFQATT and SNEGSKA (reference sequence). The CDR3 region has the DNA TGCAGTGCTCAAGGACAGGGGGCTTACCTTTACAATGAGCAGTTCTTC. It is translated as CSAQGQGAYLYNEQFF.

The chain couples TRBV3-1 to TRBJ2-7; TRBD2 might be the D (5 bases). Germline assignment: CDR1 LGHDT and CDR2 YNNKEL (reference sequence). Trimming removed 0 bases at V and 12 bases at J, with 15 bases between. The CDR3 runs to 13 residues. The CDR3 bases are TGTGCCAGCAGCCAAGATCTTTTGACGCGGGTGTACTTC. Translating it yields CASSQDLLTRVYF.

The V gene is TRBV7-9, the J gene TRBJ2-6; D may be TRBD1 or TRBD2 (6 bases each). CDR3 length equals 17 residues. Trimming pared 6 bases from V and 0 bases from J, leaving 15 bases between. Germline CDR1 reads SEHNR; CDR2 reads FQNEAQ (reference sequence). DNA of the CDR3: TGTGCCAGCAGAGGGGGGTACAGCCTCTCTGGGGCCAACGTCCTGACTTTC. This sequence encodes CASRGGYSLSGANVLTF.

This clonotype was seen a few times. The chain is built from TRBV7-2 and TRBJ2-3; no firm D call. The CDR3 is made up of 13 amino acids. The V and J ends lost 7 bases and 5 bases respectively, with 13 bases between them. From germline, CDR1 is SGHTA and CDR2 FQGNSA. CDR3 nucleotide sequence: TGTGCCAGCACCCAAAACCGAGAAGATACGCAGTATTTT. Amino acids: CASTQNREDTQYF.

The V gene is TRBV7-9, the J gene TRBJ2-1; TRBD2 aligns across 13 bases. The junction had 5 bases not matched to a gene; V was cut back by 3 bases and J by 9 bases. From germline, CDR1 is SEHNR and CDR2 FQNEAQ (reference sequence). This CDR3 region has 15 residues. The CDR3: CASSFGLAGVSEQFF. As DNA, the CDR3 is TGTGCCAGCAGCTTCGGACTAGCGGGAGTCAGTGAGCAGTTCTTC.

This clonotype was seen once. The chain recombines TRBV27 with TRBJ2-5; weak D call: TRBD2 (5 bases). The CDR3 loop spans 14 amino acids. Looked up from germline, CDR1 is MNHEY and CDR2 is SMNVEV (reference sequence). Trimming removed 5 bases from V and 4 bases from J, with 14 bases in between. The CDR3 sequence is CASSETRVGETQYF. The DNA of the CDR3 is TGTGCCAGCAGTGAAACTAGGGTGGGAGAGACCCAGTACTTC.

This clonotype came up a few times. The chain employs TRBV7-9 and TRBJ2-2; possibly TRBD2 for D (6 bases). The germline CDR1 and CDR2 sequences are SEHNR and FQNEAQ (reference sequence). The CDR3 length is 16 residues. The V end was cut by 1 base, the J end by 0 bases, with 9 bases between. This chain's CDR3 is CASSLVPGANTGELFF. The CDR3, as DNA: TGTGCCAGCAGCTTAGTACCGGGGGCGAACACCGGGGAGCTGTTTTTT.

This clonotype was observed a handful of times. V usage is TRBV5-1 and J usage is TRBJ2-6; possibly TRBD1 for D (5 bases). V lost 2 bases and J lost 13, with 22 bases in between. Germline V gene data show CDR1 as SGHRS and CDR2 as YFSETQ. The length of the CDR3 is 16 residues. CDR3 sequence: CASSFGRLSVKGVLTF. CDR3 sequence (DNA): TGCGCCAGCAGCTTCGGCCGGCTTTCGGTAAAGGGGGTCCTGACTTTC.

The CDR3 bases are TGTGCCAGCAGGGAGTGGGGACAGAGAGCTTTCTTT. This encodes CASREWGQRAFF. This chain uses TRBV6-2 or TRBV6-3 with TRBJ1-1, with 7 bases fitting TRBD1. The CDR3 sequence is 12 residues long. Germline CDR1 is MNHEY and CDR2 is SVGEGT. V was clipped by 6 bases and J by 10 bases; unmatched bases: 8.

This clonotype has ten or more counts. This sequence joins TRBV20-1 and TRBJ1-1; D is unclear. The CDR3 runs to 15 residues. The V end lost 5 bases, the J end lost 2 bases, and 18 bases lay between the germline ends. Germline CDR1 is DFQATT and CDR2 is SNEGSKA (reference sequence). The DNA of the CDR3 is TGCAGTGCTCTCTCTTATCAGGCACGAAACACTGAAGCTTTCTTT. It specifies CSALSYQARNTEAFF.

This clonotype was seen a handful of times. The chain carries TRBV12-3 or TRBV12-4 and TRBJ2-3, with no clear D. CDR3 length: 15 amino acids. Trimming pared 3 bases from V and 0 bases from J, leaving 10 bases between. Here the CDR3 DNA reads TGTGCCAGCAGTTTGAGAGAGACTAGCACAGATACGCAGTATTTT. Protein sequence: CASSLRETSTDTQYF.

The gene calls are TRBV4-3 and TRBJ2-5, with D unresolved. V lost 1 base and J 1 base, leaving 13 bases between the germline ends. The CDR3 has 16 residues. In germline, CDR1 is LGHNA, CDR2 YSLEER. The CDR3, as DNA: TGCGCCAGCAGCCAAGGTTGGATCGGCGGCCAAGAGACCCAGTACTTC. Encoded protein: CASSQGWIGGQETQYF.

The J gene is TRBJ1-2, the V gene TRBV20-1, with a possible D match to TRBD1 (5 bases). Trimming removed 5 bases at V and 8 bases at J, with 9 bases between. This CDR3 contains 10 residues. The germline gives CDR1 DFQATT, CDR2 SNEGSKA (reference sequence). The CDR3 sequence is CSASREGYTF. CDR3 in DNA: TGCAGTGCTTCCAGGGAAGGCTACACCTTC.

This clonotype was observed a handful of times. CDR3 residues: CASSPLGGSYEQYF. The CDR3, as DNA: TGTGCCAGCTCACCTCTAGGTGGTTCCTACGAGCAGTACTTC. The V gene is TRBV18, the J gene TRBJ2-7, with no clear D. With 3 bases removed from V and 1 base from J, the gap between germline ends came to 10 bases. The CDR3 is made up of 14 amino acids. Germline CDR1 is KGHSH and CDR2 is LQKENI. Filled out from reference TRBV18 and TRBJ2-7, the complete variable domain reads NAGVMQNPRHLVRRRGQEARLRCSPMKGHSHVYWYRQLPEEGLKFMVYLQKENIIDESGMPKERFSAEFPKEGPSILRIQQVVRGDSAAYFCASSPLGGSYEQYFGPGTRLTVT.

This clonotype was seen only a few times. The chain carries TRBV10-1 and TRBJ2-1; 11 bases map to TRBD2. Germline V CDR1 and CDR2: WNHNN, SYGVQD (reference sequence). The junction had 5 bases not matched to a gene; V was cut back by 2 bases and J by 8 bases. This CDR3 is built from 15 residues. CDR3 loop: CASSESSGGADEQFF. DNA for the CDR3: TGCGCCAGCAGTGAGAGTAGCGGGGGGGCCGATGAGCAGTTCTTC.

This clonotype was seen only a few times. The chain links TRBV10-3 to TRBJ2-3; D ambiguous. Trimming took 10 bases from V and 4 from J, leaving 24 bases between them. Germline lookup yields CDR1 ENHRY and CDR2 SYGVKD. There are 16 residues in the CDR3. This CDR3 reads CATRAWPPETSDTQYF. CDR3 sequence (DNA): TGTGCCACACGGGCCTGGCCGCCGGAGACTTCAGATACGCAGTATTTT.

CDR3 protein: CASSWTRSTDTQYF. CDR3 nucleotides: TGTGCCAGCAGTTGGACAAGATCCACAGATACGCAGTATTTT. This chain links TRBV6-2 or TRBV6-3 with TRBJ2-3; D is possibly TRBD1 (5 bases). The CDR3 length is 14 residues. Between the trimmed V and J ends, which lost 4 bases and 2 bases, there was a span of 10 bases. CDR1 is MNHEY, CDR2 SVGEGT, per germline.

This clonotype was picked up a small number of times. The chain uses TRBV30 and TRBJ1-5, with TRBD1 as a possible D gene (5 bases). Per germline, CDR1 GTSNPN and CDR2 SVGIG (reference sequence). V shed 0 bases and J shed 0 bases, with 9 bases lying between them. The CDR3 sequence is 15 residues long. This CDR3 is CAWSVGAASNQPQHF. In DNA, the CDR3 is TGTGCCTGGAGTGTCGGGGCAGCTAGCAATCAGCCCCAGCATTTT.

V usage is TRBV6-2 or TRBV6-3 and J usage is TRBJ1-5, with D unresolved. CDR1 MNHEY and CDR2 SVGEGT come from the germline V gene. The CDR3 runs to 13 residues. Trimming took 6 bases from V and 4 from J, leaving 10 bases between them. The CDR3 bases are TGTGCCAGCAGGGTGGCACTGAATCAGCCCCAGCATTTT. Protein product: CASRVALNQPQHF.

The sample holds a few counts of this clonotype. The chain is built from TRBV3-1 and TRBJ1-2; D uncertain. Germline CDR1 is LGHDT and CDR2 is YNNKEL (reference sequence). The V gene lost 4 bases and the J gene lost 5 bases, with 8 bases spanning the gap. This CDR3 is 12 amino acids long. The CDR3 loop reads CASSLNRYGYTF. As DNA, the CDR3 is TGTGCCAGCAGCCTTAACCGTTATGGCTACACCTTC.

A few counts support this clonotype. The chain is built from TRBV7-9 and TRBJ2-5, with 7 bases lining up with TRBD1. Germline loops: CDR1 SEHNR, CDR2 FQNEAQ (reference sequence). Unmatched junction bases numbered 6, after V lost 5 bases and J lost 3 bases. The CDR3 covers 14 residues. The CDR3 protein is CASSLGQLKETQYF. DNA for the CDR3: TGTGCCAGCAGCCTGGGACAGTTAAAAGAGACCCAGTACTTC.

This sequence joins TRBV2 and TRBJ2-5, with D perhaps given as TRBD1 or TRBD2 (5 bases each). This CDR3 is built from 14 residues. Trimming shortened V by 6 bases and J by 4 bases, and 15 bases separated the two germline ends. Per germline, CDR1 SNHLY and CDR2 FYNNEI. CDR3 nucleotide sequence: TGTGCCAGCAGGAGGAGAGGGGATTCAGAGACCCAGTACTTC. Protein: CASRRRGDSETQYF.